Listed here are 6 T cell receptor beta chains from one sample, sequenced in a study of CXCR3-negative and CXCR3-positive naive CD8 T cells. The libraries of TRB cDNA were prepared using 5' RACE with UMI labels. Following a re-call of the 5' RACE reads, TCRdb has one entry per CDR3 protein and lacks DNA. The listing records about 40,000 distinct CDR3 sequences. The sample was memory CD8+ T cells from blood. All receptors come from a human donor in good health. Some clones in this sample may be carry-over from other donors' samples.

The J gene is TRBJ2-1, the V gene TRBV6-2 or TRBV6-3; lacking DNA, the TRBD1 call made by TCRdb goes unchecked. CDR3 size: 16 residues. From germline, CDR1 is MNHEY and CDR2 SVGEGT. CDR3 loop: CASSYPTLLYNDEQFF.

The genes are TRBV4-3 and TRBJ2-3; TCRdb names TRBD1, which stays unverified in the absence of DNA. The germline V gene has CDR1 LGHNA and CDR2 YSLEER. The CDR3 runs to 16 residues. CDR3 in amino acids: CASSPQPGTGTDTQYF.

J is TRBJ2-3 and V is TRBV7-9; TCRdb lists TRBD1, though no DNA is available to test this call. Germline-derived CDR1 and CDR2 are SEHNR and FQNEAQ (reference sequence). This CDR3 contains 14 residues. CDR3 sequence reads: CASSIPGRTDTQYF.

The chain employs TRBV5-6 and TRBJ2-7; TCRdb's assignment of TRBD1 cannot be checked, as there is no DNA. The CDR3 has 17 residues. The germline V gene has CDR1 SGHDT and CDR2 YYEEEE. The CDR3 loop reads CASSLAASGATRYEQYF.

The chain combines TRBV29-1 with TRBJ2-2; TCRdb picks TRBD2, but there is no DNA to check that call. The CDR3 totals 15 residues. The germline V gene encodes CDR1 SQVTM and CDR2 ANQGSEA. CDR3 sequence reads: CSVGGWRGNTGELFF.

The V call is TRBV29-1, the J call TRBJ2-2; TCRdb's D call of TRBD2 is untestable without DNA. Germline values: CDR1 SQVTM, CDR2 ANQGSEA. The CDR3 length is 15 residues. CDR3 sequence: CSVVLAGGPSGELFF.